This TCR beta chain was captured in a study of CD8 T cells in ankylosing spondylitis. Study-wide results and limits: Typical of ankylosing spondylitis blood, it appeared, was a TCR beta motif of several highly homologous variants.

This clonotype appeared a few times. What it binds is unknown. Via MiXCR, TCRdb re-called the 5' RACE reads, giving one row per CDR3 protein. Counted here are about 510,000 distinct CDR3 sequences, roughly 5.2% occurring once; the ten biggest clones make up roughly 3.3%. The receptor comes from a male donor with ankylosing spondylitis. The material sequenced was blood, either unsorted or a sorted T cell fraction (not recorded which).

The CDR3 region has the DNA TGTGCCAGCAGCTCGACACCCCCGGGCCACTATGGCTACACCTTC. It specifies CASSSTPPGHYGYTF. The chain couples TRBV7-2 to TRBJ1-2; D remains unclear. V was clipped by 4 bases and J by 3 bases, with 15 bases between them. Germline assignment: CDR1 SGHTA and CDR2 FQGNSA. This CDR3 comprises 15 residues.